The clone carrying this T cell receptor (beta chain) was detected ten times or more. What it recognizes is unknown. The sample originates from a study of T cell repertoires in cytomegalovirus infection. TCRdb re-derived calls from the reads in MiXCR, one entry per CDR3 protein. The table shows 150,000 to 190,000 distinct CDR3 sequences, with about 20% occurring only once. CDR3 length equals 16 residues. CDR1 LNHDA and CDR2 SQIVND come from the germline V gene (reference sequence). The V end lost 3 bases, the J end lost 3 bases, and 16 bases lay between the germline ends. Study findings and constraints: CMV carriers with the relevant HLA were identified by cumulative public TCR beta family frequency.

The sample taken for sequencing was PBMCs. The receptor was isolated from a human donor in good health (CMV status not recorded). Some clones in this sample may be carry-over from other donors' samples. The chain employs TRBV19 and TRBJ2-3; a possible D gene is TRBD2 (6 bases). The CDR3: CASSMTASGGTDTQYF. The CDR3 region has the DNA TGTGCCAGTAGTATGACGGCCTCCGGGGGAACAGATACGCAGTATTTT.